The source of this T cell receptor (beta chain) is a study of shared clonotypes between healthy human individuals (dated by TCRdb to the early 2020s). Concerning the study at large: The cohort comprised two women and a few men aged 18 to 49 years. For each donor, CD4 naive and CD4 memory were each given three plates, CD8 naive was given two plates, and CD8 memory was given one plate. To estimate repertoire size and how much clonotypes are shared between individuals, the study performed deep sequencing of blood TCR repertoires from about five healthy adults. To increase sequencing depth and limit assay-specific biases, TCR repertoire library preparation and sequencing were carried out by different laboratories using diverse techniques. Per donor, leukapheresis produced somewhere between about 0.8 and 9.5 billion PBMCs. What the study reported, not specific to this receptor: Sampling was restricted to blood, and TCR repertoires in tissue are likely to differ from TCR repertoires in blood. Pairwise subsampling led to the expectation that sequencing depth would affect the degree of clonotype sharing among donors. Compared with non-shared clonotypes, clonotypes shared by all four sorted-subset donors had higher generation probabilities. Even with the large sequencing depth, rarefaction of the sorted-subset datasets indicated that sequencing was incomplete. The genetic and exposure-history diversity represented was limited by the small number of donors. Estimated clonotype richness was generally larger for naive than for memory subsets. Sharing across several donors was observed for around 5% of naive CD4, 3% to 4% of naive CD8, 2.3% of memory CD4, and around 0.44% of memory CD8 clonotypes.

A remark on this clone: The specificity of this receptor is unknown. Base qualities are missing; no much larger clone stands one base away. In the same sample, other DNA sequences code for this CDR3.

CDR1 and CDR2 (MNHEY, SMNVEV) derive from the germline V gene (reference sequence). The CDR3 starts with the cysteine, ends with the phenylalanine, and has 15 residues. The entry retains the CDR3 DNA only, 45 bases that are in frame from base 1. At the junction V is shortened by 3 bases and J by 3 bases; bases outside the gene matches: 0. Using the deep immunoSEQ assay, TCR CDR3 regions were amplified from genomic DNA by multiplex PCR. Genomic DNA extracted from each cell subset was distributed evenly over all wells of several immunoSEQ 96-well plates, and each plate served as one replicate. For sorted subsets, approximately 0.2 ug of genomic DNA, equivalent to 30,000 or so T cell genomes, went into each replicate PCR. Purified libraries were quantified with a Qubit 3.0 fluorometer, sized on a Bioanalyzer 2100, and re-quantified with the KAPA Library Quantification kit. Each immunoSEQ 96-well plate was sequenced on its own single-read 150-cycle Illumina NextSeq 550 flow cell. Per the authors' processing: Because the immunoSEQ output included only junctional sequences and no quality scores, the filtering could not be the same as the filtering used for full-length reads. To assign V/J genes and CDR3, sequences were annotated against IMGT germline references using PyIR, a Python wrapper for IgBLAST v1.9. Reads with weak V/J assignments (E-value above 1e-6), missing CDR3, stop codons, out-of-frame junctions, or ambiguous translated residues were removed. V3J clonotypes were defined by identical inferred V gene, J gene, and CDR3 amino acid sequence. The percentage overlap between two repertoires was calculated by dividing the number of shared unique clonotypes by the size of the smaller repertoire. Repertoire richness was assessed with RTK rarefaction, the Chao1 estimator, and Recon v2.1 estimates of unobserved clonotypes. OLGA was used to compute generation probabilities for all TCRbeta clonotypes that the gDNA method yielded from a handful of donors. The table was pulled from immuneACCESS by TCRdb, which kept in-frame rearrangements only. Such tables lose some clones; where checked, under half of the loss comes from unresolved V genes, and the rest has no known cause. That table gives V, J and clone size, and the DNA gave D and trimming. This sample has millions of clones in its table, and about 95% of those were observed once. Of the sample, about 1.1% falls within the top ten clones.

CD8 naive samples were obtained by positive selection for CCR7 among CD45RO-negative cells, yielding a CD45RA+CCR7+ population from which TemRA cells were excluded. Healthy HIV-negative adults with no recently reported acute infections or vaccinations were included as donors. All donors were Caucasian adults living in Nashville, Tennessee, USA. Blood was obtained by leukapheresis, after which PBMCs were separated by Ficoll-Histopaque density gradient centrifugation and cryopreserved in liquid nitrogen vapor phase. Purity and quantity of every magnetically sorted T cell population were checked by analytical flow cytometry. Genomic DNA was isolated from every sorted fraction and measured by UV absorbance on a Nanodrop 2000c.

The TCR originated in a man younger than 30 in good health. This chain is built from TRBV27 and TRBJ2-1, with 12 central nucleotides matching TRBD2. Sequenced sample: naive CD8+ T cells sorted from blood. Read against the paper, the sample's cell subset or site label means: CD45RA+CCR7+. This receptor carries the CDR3 CASSLTSGGYNEQFF. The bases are TGTGCCAGCAGTTTGACTAGCGGGGGCTACAATGAGCAGTTCTTC.